Shown below are 26 T cell receptor beta chains from a single sample sequenced in a study of T-cell reconstitution after alpha-beta-depleted transplantation in children. The TCRbeta library incorporated unique molecular identifiers. TCRdb reprocessed the PCR reads with MiXCR, giving one entry per CDR3 protein. Of approximately 170,000 distinct CDR3 sequences listed, around 10% were seen once; the top ten hold roughly 13%. Sequenced here: PBMCs, sampled before TCRalphabeta/CD19-depleted stem cell transplant. The receptors originated from a boy aged 2-15 years with acute myeloid leukemia, due to receive a stem cell transplant.

This clonotype was counted ten times or more. The chain couples TRBV28 to TRBJ2-7; D is unclear. Germline V gene sequence: CDR1 MDHEN, CDR2 SYDVKM. V lost 2 bases, J lost 2 bases, and 13 bases lay in between. The CDR3 covers 15 residues. The CDR3 DNA is TGTGCCAGCAGTTTACCGGGTGGGAAGGCCTACGAGCAGTACTTC. This gives the protein CASSLPGGKAYEQYF.

This clonotype occurred many times. This chain links TRBV7-2 with TRBJ1-2; D might be TRBD1 (5 bases). Germline V gene lookup returns CDR1 SGHTA and CDR2 FQGNSA. The CDR3 has 13 amino acids. The ends were cut back, 2 bases at V and 3 bases at J, with 7 bases in the middle. The CDR3 DNA sequence: TGTGCCAGCAGCTTACGCAGGGACTATGGCTACACCTTC. This gives the protein CASSLRRDYGYTF.

At least ten counts were recorded for this clonotype. The chain combines TRBV29-1 with TRBJ1-4; D is uncertain. Trimming stripped 2 bases from V and 8 bases from J, with 6 bases between. Per germline, CDR1 SQVTM and CDR2 ANQGSEA. CDR3 length equals 11 residues. The CDR3 DNA is TGCAGCGTTGAAAAGGGCGAAAAACTGTTTTTT. It codes for CSVEKGEKLFF.

This clonotype was counted at least ten times. This sequence may be a read error, since a much larger clone differs from it by one base. The V and J genes are TRBV12-3 or TRBV12-4 and TRBJ2-3; D gene ambiguous. The V end was cut by 3 bases, the J end by 0 bases, with 7 bases between. The CDR3 runs 14 residues. As DNA, the CDR3 is TGTGCCAGCAGTTTTGTCGGGAGCACAGATACGCAGTATTTT. This translates into CASSFVGSTDTQYF.

This clonotype has at least ten counts. The genes are TRBV7-2 and TRBJ1-2; D is undetermined. In germline, CDR1 is SGHTA, CDR2 FQGNSA. Trimming removed 3 bases from V and 0 bases from J, with 11 bases in between. This CDR3 spans 15 amino acids. The CDR3 here is CASSFDGRSNYGYTF. The DNA for the CDR3 is TGTGCCAGCAGCTTTGATGGCAGGTCTAACTATGGCTACACCTTC. Drawing the rest from reference TRBV7-2 and TRBJ1-2, the complete variable domain is GAGVSQSPSNKVTEKGKDVELRCDPISGHTALYWYRQSLGQGLEFLIYFQGNSAPDKSGLPSDRFSAERTGGSVSTLTIQRTQQEDSAVYLCASSFDGRSNYGYTFGSGTRLTVV.

The chain joins TRBV30 to TRBJ1-5, with D maybe TRBD1 (6 bases). CDR3 length: 13 amino acids. Trimming stripped 3 bases from V and 4 bases from J, with 10 bases between. Germline-derived CDR1 and CDR2 are GTSNPN and SVGIG (reference sequence). CDR3 amino acids: CAWSPDSNQPQHF. CDR3 bases: TGTGCCTGGAGCCCGGACAGTAATCAGCCCCAGCATTTT.

Ten or more counts support this clonotype. The DNA of the CDR3 is TGTGCCAGCAGGGAAGCGGGGGTAAGGGTTAATGAGCAGTTCTTC. As protein: CASREAGVRVNEQFF. V and J are TRBV11-2 and TRBJ2-1; 8 nucleotides line up with TRBD2. Germline V gene data show CDR1 as SGHAT and CDR2 as FQNNGV. The CDR3 sequence is 15 residues long. With 6 bases clipped from V and 7 bases from J, the junction kept 11 bases outside the gene matches.

This clonotype was detected ten times or more. J is TRBJ1-4 and V is TRBV7-9; 7 bases fit TRBD1. Germline V gene data show CDR1 as SEHNR and CDR2 as FQNEAQ (reference sequence). Germline trimming cut 5 bases from V and 8 bases from J; bases unmatched to any gene: 11. The CDR3 is made up of 15 amino acids. The CDR3 loop is CASSDRGRGKEKLFF. The CDR3 coding sequence is TGTGCCAGCAGCGATAGAGGCAGGGGGAAGGAAAAACTGTTTTTT.

The table lists this clonotype with many counts. The J gene is TRBJ2-1, the V gene TRBV4-1; no clear D. The CDR3 has 15 residues. From germline, CDR1 is MGHRA and CDR2 YSYEKL. V was trimmed by 1 base and J by 5 bases, leaving 12 bases between them. CDR3 protein: CASSQVPGSHNEQFF. The CDR3 region has the DNA TGCGCCAGCAGCCAAGTACCAGGATCCCACAATGAGCAGTTCTTC.

This clonotype was counted at least ten times. This chain connects TRBV5-1 to TRBJ2-5, with D perhaps TRBD2 (6 bases). The CDR3 contains 14 residues. Germline V gene lookup returns CDR1 SGHRS and CDR2 YFSETQ. V was clipped by 0 bases and J by 5 bases, with 11 bases between them. The CDR3 loop reads CASSLELAVETQYF. CDR3 nucleotide sequence: TGCGCCAGCAGCTTGGAACTAGCTGTGGAGACCCAGTACTTC.

This clonotype was detected ten times or more. J is TRBJ2-2 and V is TRBV29-1; 8 nucleotides match TRBD2. CDR3 length equals 15 residues. Trimming removed 6 bases from V and 0 bases from J; junction bases left unmatched: 6. Germline V gene sequence: CDR1 SQVTM, CDR2 ANQGSEA. CDR3 sequence reads: CSVEPGLANTGELFF. CDR3 in DNA: TGCAGCGTAGAGCCGGGACTAGCGAACACCGGGGAGCTGTTTTTT.

This clonotype has ten or more counts. J is TRBJ2-3 and V is TRBV5-1; D possibly corresponds to TRBD1 (6 bases). Germline CDR1 is SGHRS and CDR2 is YFSETQ. CDR3 length equals 14 residues. Trimming took 10 bases from V and 6 from J, leaving 21 bases between them. CDR3 residues: CAGTRGQSLDTQYF. The CDR3 DNA sequence: TGCGCCGGAACCCGGGGACAATCACTGGATACGCAGTATTTT.

This clonotype was found many times. The CDR3 is CASSPGYSGEQYF. The CDR3 bases are TGTGCCAGCAGCCCAGGCTATTCTGGCGAGCAGTACTTC. This sequence joins TRBV12-3 or TRBV12-4 and TRBJ2-7; no clear D. The CDR3 is made up of 13 amino acids. Trimming removed 6 bases at V and 6 bases at J, with 15 bases between.

This clonotype is termed medium-sized. The chain employs TRBV10-1 and TRBJ2-5, with D hard to call. Germline lookup yields CDR1 WNHNN and CDR2 SYGVQD (reference sequence). Trimming left V 7 bases short and J 2 bases short, with 5 bases between. The CDR3 is made up of 11 amino acids. The CDR3 nucleotides are TGCGCCAGCATATGGCAAGAGACCCAGTACTTC. As protein: CASIWQETQYF.

This clonotype was seen at least ten times. The chain carries TRBV6-1 and TRBJ1-4, with a weak D call TRBD1 (6 bases). This CDR3 spans 14 amino acids. V was pared by 7 bases and J by 8 bases, with 17 bases between. Germline-derived CDR1 and CDR2 are MNHNS and SASEGT. CDR3 nucleotide sequence: TGTGCCAGCAAATCGAGGGGGGAGTACGAAAAACTGTTTTTT. Protein product: CASKSRGEYEKLFF.

This clonotype was recorded many times. The chain uses TRBV28 and TRBJ1-2, with D possibly matching TRBD1 (5 bases). Deletions cut 8 bases from V and 2 bases from J, with 15 bases between. CDR1 MDHEN and CDR2 SYDVKM come from the germline V gene. This CDR3 is built from 14 residues. The CDR3 DNA follows: TGTGCCAGCTGGGGTCCAGGGTGGAACTATGGCTACACCTTC. Its translation: CASWGPGWNYGYTF.

This clonotype was recorded many times. V usage is TRBV10-2 and J usage is TRBJ2-1; D call uncertain. V was cut by 2 bases and J by 9 bases, with 17 bases left in between. The CDR3 is 15 residues long. Germline V gene lookup returns CDR1 WSHSY and CDR2 SAAADI. This chain's CDR3 is CASSETPHLRTEQFF. CDR3 nucleotides: TGCGCCAGCAGTGAGACCCCCCACTTGAGGACTGAGCAGTTCTTC.

This clonotype occurred many times. The chain carries TRBV20-1 and TRBJ1-2, with 9 bases identical to TRBD1. The CDR3 runs 16 residues. V shed 3 bases, J shed 7 bases, and the junction held 15 bases outside the gene matches. Germline V CDR1 and CDR2: DFQATT, SNEGSKA (reference sequence). The CDR3 loop reads CSARGDRVSLVSGYTF. In DNA form, the CDR3 reads TGCAGTGCTAGGGGGGACAGGGTTTCGCTTGTCTCTGGCTACACCTTC.

This clonotype was counted ten times or more. This sequence joins TRBV28 and TRBJ2-1, with D possibly being TRBD2 (5 bases). Germline V gene lookup returns CDR1 MDHEN and CDR2 SYDVKM. V was clipped by 3 bases and J by 7 bases, with 13 bases between them. The CDR3 loop spans 14 amino acids. CDR3 sequence (DNA): TGTGCCAGCAGTTTGGTGGGAACGGGGAATGAGCAGTTCTTC. It specifies CASSLVGTGNEQFF.

This clonotype has ten or more counts. The gene calls are TRBV7-6 and TRBJ2-7; 7 positions match TRBD2. This CDR3 contains 16 residues. The V gene's germline CDR1 is SGHVS and CDR2 FNYEAQ. After removal of 5 bases from V and 1 base from J, the junction contained 11 bases not matched to a gene. Here the CDR3 DNA reads TGTGCCAGCAGCGACTGGGGAGGGCAGGGATCCTACGAGCAGTACTTC. Amino acid sequence: CASSDWGGQGSYEQYF.

This clonotype was observed at least ten times. This sequence joins TRBV28 and TRBJ1-4; the match to TRBD1 covers 7 bases. The trim removed 6 bases at V and 7 bases at J, leaving 8 bases unmatched. Looked up from germline, CDR1 is MDHEN and CDR2 is SYDVKM. The length of the CDR3 is 14 residues. DNA of the CDR3: TGTGCCAGCAGGGACAGGTACCAGAGTGAAAAACTGTTTTTT. The encoded protein is CASRDRYQSEKLFF.

Ten or more counts support this clonotype. The chain joins TRBV5-1 to TRBJ2-5; D remains ambiguous. The V end was cut by 3 bases, the J end by 0 bases, with 3 bases between. Germline-derived CDR1 and CDR2 are SGHRS and YFSETQ. The CDR3 is 12 amino acids. DNA of the CDR3: TGCGCCAGCAGCTCGTACCAAGAGACCCAGTACTTC. Residues: CASSSYQETQYF.

Many counts were recorded for this clonotype. This chain uses TRBV5-1 with TRBJ2-1; 8 positions match TRBD2. The CDR3 consists of 13 residues. The V and J ends lost 5 bases and 10 bases, in that order; junction bases with no gene match: 8. Germline values: CDR1 SGHRS, CDR2 YFSETQ. The DNA for the CDR3 is TGCGCCAGCAGGTCGGGGGGGCGCTGGGAGCAGTTCTTC. Its translation: CASRSGGRWEQFF. Supplemented by reference TRBV5-1 and TRBJ2-1, the full variable domain reads KAGVTQTPRYLIKTRGQQVTLSCSPISGHRSVSWYQQTPGQGLQFLFEYFSETQRNKGNFPGRFSGRQFSNSRSEMNVSTLELGDSALYLCASRSGGRWEQFFGPGTRLTVL.

This clonotype appeared a single time. The V gene is TRBV2, the J gene TRBJ2-1; D unresolved. Looked up from germline, CDR1 is SNHLY and CDR2 is FYNNEI. CDR3 length: 14 amino acids. Deletions cut 6 bases from V and 9 bases from J, with 18 bases between. CDR3 amino acids: CASSETPQTAEQFF. The DNA of the CDR3 is TGTGCCAGCAGCGAAACCCCACAGACTGCTGAGCAGTTCTTC.

This clonotype was seen ten or more times. V is TRBV3-1 and J is TRBJ1-1; D may be TRBD1 (6 bases). The germline V gene encodes CDR1 LGHDT and CDR2 YNNKEL (reference sequence). V was cut by 4 bases and J by 4 bases, with 13 bases left in between. The length of the CDR3 is 14 residues. CDR3 region: CASSPRGGSTEAFF. In nucleotides, the CDR3 is TGTGCCAGCAGCCCAAGGGGGGGGTCCACTGAAGCTTTCTTT. Filled out from reference TRBV3-1 and TRBJ1-1, the complete variable domain reads DTAVSQTPKYLVTQMGNDKSIKCEQNLGHDTMYWYKQDSKKFLKIMFSYNNKELIINETVPNRFSPKSPDKAHLNLHINSLELGDSAVYFCASSPRGGSTEAFFGQGTRLTVV.

This clonotype has a count of ten or more. The rearrangement links TRBV20-1 to TRBJ2-5, with TRBD2 matching over 9 bases. This CDR3 comprises 18 residues. J lost 1 base, V lost 0 bases, and 12 bases had no gene match. Germline V gene sequence: CDR1 DFQATT, CDR2 SNEGSKA (reference sequence). Here the CDR3 reads CSARDRRLAVMVQETQYF. Written as DNA, the CDR3 is TGCAGTGCTAGAGATCGGAGACTAGCGGTAATGGTCCAAGAGACCCAGTACTTC.